A selection of T cell receptor beta chains follows, all from one sample in a study of blood T cell repertoires in COVID-19. The assay was immunoSEQ multiplex PCR, and TCRdb's table has in-frame clones only and misses some. The data contain hundreds of thousands of clones, 70% to 90% of them singletons. The sample was peripheral blood. The receptors originated from a woman aged 18-29 years with acute or convalescent COVID-19. CDR3s include the opening cysteine and the closing phenylalanine or tryptophan. The D gene is left open where the match is weak. The listing skips clone size in some rows; elsewhere it reads once, few, many or a size class.

TRBJ1-1	NA	TRBV6-5	NA	CASSYSGSMNTEAFF	TGTGCCAGCAGTTACTCAGGGAGCATGAACACTGAAGCTTTCTTT
TRBJ2-1	TRBD2	TRBV12-5	NA	CASVEGTSGSNEQFF	TGTGCTAGTGTCGAGGGGACTAGCGGGTCAAATGAGCAGTTCTTC
TRBJ2-7	NA	TRBV30	NA	CAWRAPGHNSYEQYF	TGTGCCTGGAGGGCCCCGGGACACAACTCCTACGAGCAGTACTTC
TRBJ2-1	NA	TRBV5-1	NA	CASSLRTAYGVYNEQFF	TGCGCCAGCAGCCTCAGGACAGCCTATGGGGTCTACAATGAGCAGTTCTTC
TRBJ1-2	NA	TRBV28	once	CASSHQVIGGYGYTF	TGTGCCAGCAGCCACCAGGTTATCGGAGGCTATGGCTACACCTTC
TRBJ1-6	TRBD1	TRBV2	NA	CASSQPGQGINSPLHF	TGTGCCAGCAGCCAACCGGGACAGGGGATTAATTCACCCCTCCACTTT
TRBJ1-5	NA	TRBV21-1	NA	CASSRSGGDSNQPQHF	TGTGCCAGCAGCAGGTCTGGAGGGGATAGCAATCAGCCCCAGCATTTT
TRBJ1-1	NA	TRBV30	few	CAWMDSGTEAFF	TGTGCCTGGATGGACAGTGGCACTGAAGCTTTCTTT
TRBJ1-3	NA	TRBV9	NA	CASSRGRLREGNTIYF	TGTGCCAGCAGCCGAGGTCGCCTGCGGGAGGGAAACACCATATATTTT
TRBJ2-7	TRBD2	TRBV13	NA	CASLRLAGRPEQYF	TGTGCCAGCCTTCGACTAGCGGGGAGACCCGAGCAGTACTTC
TRBJ1-3	NA	TRBV9	once	CASSVRGTGNTIYF	TGTGCCAGCAGCGTTAGGGGGACCGGAAACACCATATATTTT
TRBJ1-2	TRBD1	TRBV19	once	CASSNRGSGYGYTF	TGTGCCAGTAGTAACAGGGGTTCGGGCTATGGCTACACCTTC
TRBJ2-1	NA	TRBV4-3	NA	CASSQNVQGGYRSSYNEQFF	TGCGCCAGCAGCCAGAACGTCCAGGGGGGATATAGGAGCTCCTACAATGAGCAGTTCTTC
TRBJ1-1	NA	TRBV4-3	NA	CASSRGSPTEAFF	TGCGCCAGCAGCCGAGGGAGCCCCACTGAAGCTTTCTTT
TRBJ1-1	NA	TRBV30	NA	CAWTRLMNTEAFF	TGTGCCTGGACTCGCCTAATGAACACTGAAGCTTTCTTT
TRBJ1-1	NA	TRBV25-1	NA	CASSGDGATEAFF	TGTGCCAGCAGTGGGGATGGGGCAACTGAAGCTTTCTTT
TRBJ1-3	NA	TRBV15	NA	CATSRARGNTIYF	TGTGCCACCAGCAGAGCTCGTGGAAACACCATATATTTT
TRBJ1-6	TRBD1	TRBV19	NA	CASSMGQSYSPLHF	TGTGCCAGTAGTATGGGACAGTCCTATTCACCCCTCCACTTT
TRBJ1-1	NA	TRBV27	NA	CASSFLPGQTEAFF	TGTGCCAGCAGTTTTCTGCCCGGACAGACTGAAGCTTTCTTT
TRBJ1-1	NA	TRBV29-1	NA	CSLGVLDGYTEAFF	TGCAGTTTGGGCGTGCTGGATGGTTACACTGAAGCTTTCTTT
TRBJ1-4	NA	TRBV4-1	NA	CASSPSQASNEKLFF	TGCGCCAGCAGCCCCTCACAGGCCTCTAATGAAAAACTGTTTTTT
TRBJ1-1	NA	TRBV7-8	NA	CASSLRGGESEAFF	TGTGCCAGCAGCTTAAGGGGGGGGGAATCTGAAGCTTTCTTT
TRBJ1-6	TRBD1	TRBV2	few	CASSERAGGMGPLHF	TGTGCCAGCAGTGAAAGGGCAGGGGGCATGGGACCCCTCCACTTT
TRBJ1-2	TRBD1	TRBV5-1	NA	CASSPGTGDTHGYTF	TGCGCCAGCAGCCCCGGGACAGGGGATACCCATGGCTACACCTTC
TRBJ2-2	NA	TRBV12-3/TRBV12-4	NA	CASSPGSPGELFF	TGTGCCAGCAGTCCAGGATCACCCGGGGAGCTGTTTTTT
TRBJ1-4	NA	TRBV3-1/TRBV3-2	NA	CASSRNSDEKLFF	TGTGCCAGCAGCCGAAACAGTGATGAAAAACTGTTTTTT
TRBJ2-2	NA	TRBV4-3	NA	CASSQELVDIGVYETGELFF	TGCGCCAGCAGCCAAGAACTCGTGGATATAGGGGTATATGAGACCGGGGAGCTGTTTTTT
TRBJ1-2	NA	TRBV5-1	NA	CGTRNTLSNYGYTF	TGCGGCACCAGAAACACGCTCTCTAACTATGGCTACACCTTC
TRBJ2-5	NA	TRBV6-5	NA	CASRAETEQETQYF	TGTGCCAGCAGAGCCGAGACAGAGCAAGAGACCCAGTACTTC
TRBJ1-3	NA	TRBV10-3	NA	CAISAKTGNSGNTIYF	TGTGCCATCAGTGCGAAGACAGGCAACTCTGGAAACACCATATATTTT
TRBJ1-2	NA	TRBV9	NA	CASSVGGLPYTF	TGTGCCAGCAGCGTAGGGGGCCTACCCTACACCTTC
TRBJ2-3	TRBD2	TRBV27	NA	CASSPLAELGDTQYF	TGTGCCAGCAGTCCACTAGCGGAGCTGGGAGATACGCAGTATTTT
TRBJ1-2	NA	TRBV9	NA	CASGTGNSYTF	TGTGCCAGCGGTACAGGTAACAGCTACACCTTC
TRBJ1-1	NA	TRBV7-9	NA	CASSPVRTGQNTEAFF	TGTGCCAGCAGTCCCGTCCGCACAGGGCAGAACACTGAAGCTTTCTTT
TRBJ2-1	TRBD2	TRBV24-1	NA	CATSDPAGEGRTEQFF	TGTGCCACCAGTGATCCCGCCGGGGAGGGACGTACTGAGCAGTTCTTC
TRBJ2-7	NA	TRBV14	NA	CASSQILSSSYEQYF	TGTGCCAGCAGCCAAATCCTCTCCAGCTCCTACGAGCAGTACTTC
TRBJ1-1	NA	TRBV12-3/TRBV12-4	NA	CASSLGGLEAFF	TGTGCCAGCAGTTTAGGAGGGCTTGAAGCTTTCTTT
TRBJ1-2	NA	TRBV12-3/TRBV12-4	NA	CASRQTPGQGYTF	TGTGCCAGCAGGCAAACTCCAGGGCAGGGCTACACCTTC
TRBJ1-5	NA	TRBV18	NA	CASSPAGYSNQPQHF	TGTGCCAGCTCACCAGCAGGGTATAGCAATCAGCCCCAGCATTTT
TRBJ1-2	NA	TRBV7-8	NA	CASSLDRRYGYTF	TGTGCCAGCAGCTTAGATCGTAGATATGGCTACACCTTC
TRBJ1-3	NA	TRBV28	NA	CASSLGTLRGGNTIYF	TGTGCCAGCAGTTTAGGGACTCTCCGGGGTGGAAACACCATATATTTT
TRBJ1-2	TRBD1	TRBV11-2	NA	CASTAGQGARYGYTF	TGTGCCAGCACCGCCGGACAGGGGGCGCGCTATGGCTACACCTTC
TRBJ1-2	NA	TRBV5-8	NA	CASSSGISPDYGYTF	TGTGCCAGCAGCTCAGGAATCTCCCCGGACTATGGCTACACCTTC
TRBJ1-4	TRBD1	TRBV12-5	once	CASGSSGTVNEKLFF	TGTGCTAGTGGTTCGTCCGGGACAGTAAATGAAAAACTGTTTTTT
TRBJ1-4	TRBD1	TRBV5-6	NA	CASSRRGLSEKLFF	TGTGCCAGCAGCCGCAGGGGGCTCAGTGAAAAACTGTTTTTT
TRBJ2-4	NA	TRBV6-1	NA	CASSERGRENIQYF	TGTGCCAGCAGTGAAAGGGGCAGGGAAAACATTCAGTACTTC
TRBJ2-1	NA	TRBV7-2	NA	CASSHSYNEQFF	TGTGCCAGCAGCCACAGTTACAATGAGCAGTTCTTC
TRBJ1-1	NA	TRBV9	once	CASSVVVSAEAFF	TGTGCCAGCAGCGTAGTTGTTTCCGCTGAAGCTTTCTTT
TRBJ2-3	TRBD1	TRBV7-6	once	CASSKLTGNTDTQYF	TGTGCCAGCAGCAAACTGACAGGGAACACAGATACGCAGTATTTT
TRBJ1-2	TRBD1	TRBV13	NA	CASSPGTGGPLVYGYTF	TGTGCCAGCAGCCCGGGGACAGGGGGACCCCTTGTCTATGGCTACACCTTC
TRBJ1-3	TRBD1	TRBV7-8	NA	CASSIGTGENTIYF	TGTGCCAGCAGCATCGGGACAGGGGAAAACACCATATATTTT
TRBJ2-1	NA	TRBV11-2	NA	CASSLVVTGDHEQFF	TGTGCCAGCAGCTTAGTAGTGACAGGCGACCATGAGCAGTTCTTC
TRBJ2-7	NA	TRBV4-1	NA	CASSQGWGWEQYF	TGCGCCAGCAGCCAAGGGTGGGGCTGGGAGCAGTACTTC
TRBJ2-3	TRBD2	TRBV9	NA	CASSGGDYPSTDTQYF	TGTGCCAGCAGCGGAGGGGACTACCCGAGCACAGATACGCAGTATTTT